This T cell receptor (beta chain) is from a study of brain T cells in children with intractable seizures. Sequencing was performed with immunoSEQ multiplex PCR; in TCRdb, only in-frame clones are kept and a portion is missing. The table has around 340,000 clones, about 93% seen once. The time point was: blood from clinic visit 5 months post-surgery; TSC patient then seizure free. Germline-derived CDR1 and CDR2 are MDHEN and SYDVKM. The CDR3 runs 14 residues. The V gene lost 3 bases and the J gene lost 8 bases, with 16 bases spanning the gap. The sample consisted of peripheral blood, taken 4 to 6 months after surgery. The receptor's source is a boy younger than two with tuberous sclerosis and intractable seizures. The V and J genes are TRBV28 and TRBJ1-2; D not resolved. The CDR3 protein is CASSFSEGRRGYTF. For the CDR3, the DNA is TGTGCCAGCAGTTTTTCGGAAGGGAGGCGGGGCTACACCTTC.